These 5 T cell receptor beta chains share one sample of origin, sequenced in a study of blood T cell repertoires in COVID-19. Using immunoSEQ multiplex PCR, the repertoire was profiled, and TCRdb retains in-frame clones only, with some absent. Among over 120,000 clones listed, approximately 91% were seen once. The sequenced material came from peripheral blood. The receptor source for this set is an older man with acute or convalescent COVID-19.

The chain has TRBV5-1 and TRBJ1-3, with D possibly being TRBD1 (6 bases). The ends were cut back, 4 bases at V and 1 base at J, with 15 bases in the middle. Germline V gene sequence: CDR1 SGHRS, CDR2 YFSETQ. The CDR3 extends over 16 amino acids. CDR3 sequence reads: CASSRDGGRSGNTIYF. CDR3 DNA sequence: TGCGCCAGCAGCCGCGATGGGGGCCGGTCTGGAAACACCATATATTTT. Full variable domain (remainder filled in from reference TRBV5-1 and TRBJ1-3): KAGVTQTPRYLIKTRGQQVTLSCSPISGHRSVSWYQQTPGQGLQFLFEYFSETQRNKGNFPGRFSGRQFSNSRSEMNVSTLELGDSALYLCASSRDGGRSGNTIYFGEGSWLTVV.

CDR3 in DNA: TGTGCCACCGTGCCGGGACAGGGGGGCACCGGGGAGCTGTTTTTT. This sequence encodes CATVPGQGGTGELFF. The chain carries TRBV2 and TRBJ2-2; 11 nucleotides align to TRBD1. Germline assignment: CDR1 SNHLY and CDR2 FYNNEI. The CDR3 sequence is 15 residues long. J lost 4 bases, V lost 10 bases, and 8 bases had no gene match.

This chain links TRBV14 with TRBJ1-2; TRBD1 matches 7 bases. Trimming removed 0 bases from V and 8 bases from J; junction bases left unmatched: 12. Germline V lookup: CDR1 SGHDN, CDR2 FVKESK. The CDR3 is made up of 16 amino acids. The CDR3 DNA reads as TGTGCCAGCAGCCAAGACCGGACCCGTGGGGGACAGGGCTACACCTTC. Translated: CASSQDRTRGGQGYTF.

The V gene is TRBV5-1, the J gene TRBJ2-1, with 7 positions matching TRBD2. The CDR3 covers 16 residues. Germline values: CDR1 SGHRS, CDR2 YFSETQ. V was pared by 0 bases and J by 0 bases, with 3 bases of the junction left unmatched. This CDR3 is CASSLAPSGSYNEQFF. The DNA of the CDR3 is TGCGCCAGCAGCTTGGCTCCTAGCGGCTCCTACAATGAGCAGTTCTTC. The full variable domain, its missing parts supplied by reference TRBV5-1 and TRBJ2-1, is KAGVTQTPRYLIKTRGQQVTLSCSPISGHRSVSWYQQTPGQGLQFLFEYFSETQRNKGNFPGRFSGRQFSNSRSEMNVSTLELGDSALYLCASSLAPSGSYNEQFFGPGTRLTVL.

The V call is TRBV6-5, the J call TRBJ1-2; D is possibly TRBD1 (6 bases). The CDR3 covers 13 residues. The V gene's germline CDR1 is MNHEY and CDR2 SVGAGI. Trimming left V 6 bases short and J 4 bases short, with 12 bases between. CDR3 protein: CASRYRDTYGYTF. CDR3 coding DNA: TGTGCCAGCAGGTACCGGGACACCTATGGCTACACCTTC.